What follows are 14 T cell receptor beta chains derived from one specimen sequenced in a study of T cell clonotyping in hematopoietic cell transplantation. Stated time point: recipient sample about 28 days before transplant, after cytoreduction. Only in-frame clones appear in the TCRdb table, and some are missing; sequencing was by immunoSEQ multiplex PCR. The data contain approximately 46,000 clones, about nine tenths of them seen just once; the ten biggest clones take up about 6.1%. The sequences come from peripheral blood mononuclear cells, collected before stem cell transplant. These receptors all come from a man between 60 and 70 years old with biphenotypic leukemia. Some clones in this sample may be carry-over from other donors' samples.

The chain combines TRBV5-6 with TRBJ2-7; 7 positions match TRBD1. This CDR3 has 14 amino acids. V dropped 0 bases and J dropped 6; count of bases not matched to a gene: 6. Germline CDR1 is SGHDT and CDR2 is YYEEEE. The CDR3 region is CASSLGWTGREQYF. The DNA of the CDR3 is TGTGCCAGCAGCTTGGGATGGACAGGTCGCGAGCAGTACTTC.

The CDR3 DNA reads as TGTGCCATCAGCCCCCGGGACGGGACCTACAATGAGCAGTTCTTC. Protein product: CAISPRDGTYNEQFF. This chain uses TRBV10-3 with TRBJ2-1, with D perhaps matching TRBD1 or TRBD2 (5 bases each). The ends were cut back, 6 bases at V and 2 bases at J, with 14 bases in the middle. This CDR3 is built from 15 residues. Looked up from germline, CDR1 is ENHRY and CDR2 is SYGVKD.

The J gene is TRBJ2-1, the V gene TRBV4-1; D possibly corresponds to TRBD2 (6 bases). CDR3 length equals 16 residues. Trimming cost V 0 bases and J 6 bases, with 15 bases left between them. Germline CDR1 MGHRA, CDR2 YSYEKL. The CDR3 loop is CASSQEPGGISNEQFF. The CDR3 DNA reads TGCGCCAGCAGCCAAGAACCGGGCGGGATAAGCAATGAGCAGTTCTTC.

The chain links TRBV7-6 to TRBJ2-1; 7 nucleotides match TRBD1. The germline V gene encodes CDR1 SGHVS and CDR2 FNYEAQ. Germline trimming cut 1 base from V and 4 bases from J; bases unmatched to any gene: 10. This CDR3 is built from 17 residues. In DNA, the CDR3 is TGTGCCAGCAGCTTAGGATTCCGGGACAGCGCATACAATGAGCAGTTCTTC. Amino acids: CASSLGFRDSAYNEQFF.

The V and J genes are TRBV11-2 and TRBJ1-6; TRBD1 is a possible D gene (6 bases). V was pared by 1 base and J by 6 bases, with 10 bases between. In germline, CDR1 is SGHAT, CDR2 FQNNGV. CDR3 length: 15 residues. The CDR3 is CASSLGRTANSPLHF. The CDR3 DNA sequence: TGTGCCAGCAGCTTAGGAAGGACAGCTAATTCACCCCTCCACTTT. Full variable domain (rest looked up from reference TRBV11-2 and TRBJ1-6): EAGVAQSPRYKIIEKRQSVAFWCNPISGHATLYWYQQILGQGPKLLIQFQNNGVVDDSQLPKDRFSAERLKGVDSTLKIQPAKLEDSAVYLCASSLGRTANSPLHFGNGTRLTVT.

The J gene is TRBJ2-5, the V gene TRBV10-3; the D gene is possibly TRBD1 (5 bases). The CDR3 length is 14 residues. The V end lost 3 bases, the J end lost 4 bases, and 12 bases lay between the germline ends. Germline lookup yields CDR1 ENHRY and CDR2 SYGVKD. The CDR3 here is CAISDGAVPETQYF. Written as DNA, the CDR3 is TGTGCCATCAGTGATGGGGCGGTACCAGAGACCCAGTACTTC.

The chain couples TRBV7-2 to TRBJ2-7; 9 bases are shared with TRBD1. Germline V gene lookup returns CDR1 SGHTA and CDR2 FQGNSA. This CDR3 has 15 residues. V shed 5 bases, J shed 3 bases, and the junction held 8 bases outside the gene matches. CDR3 region: CASSGDRARVYEQYF. The CDR3 coding sequence is TGTGCCAGCAGCGGGGACAGGGCACGGGTCTACGAGCAGTACTTC.

The chain recombines TRBV28 with TRBJ2-5; D may be TRBD2 (5 bases). This CDR3 has 15 residues. Trimming shortened V by 4 bases and J by 3 bases, and 15 bases separated the two germline ends. The germline CDR1 and CDR2 sequences are MDHEN and SYDVKM. This CDR3 reads CASSSGSGSEETQYF. CDR3 sequence (DNA): TGTGCCAGCAGTTCGGGTAGTGGGAGTGAAGAGACCCAGTACTTC. Looking up the rest from reference TRBV28 and TRBJ2-5 gives the full variable domain: DVKVTQSSRYLVKRTGEKVFLECVQDMDHENMFWYRQDPGLGLRLIYFSYDVKMKEKGDIPEGYSVSREKKERFSLILESASTNQTSMYLCASSSGSGSEETQYFGPGTRLLVL.

This chain joins TRBV6-5 and TRBJ2-7; 7 bases match TRBD1. V lost 2 bases and J lost 7; bases outside the gene matches: 14. The CDR3 length is 16 residues. Germline V gives CDR1 MNHEY, CDR2 SVGAGI. As DNA, the CDR3 is TGTGCCAGCAGTTACCTCCTAGGACAGGCCCCAGAGGAGCAGTACTTC. Translated: CASSYLLGQAPEEQYF.

The chain is built from TRBV28 and TRBJ1-5; 7 nucleotides align to TRBD1. Trimming at V came to 6 bases and at J to 4 bases, leaving 12 bases not matched to a gene. Germline V gene data show CDR1 as MDHEN and CDR2 as SYDVKM. The CDR3 sequence is 16 residues long. The CDR3 bases are TGTGCCAGCAGCCCCTCGGGCCGGGACAGTAATCAGCCCCAGCATTTT. It yields the protein CASSPSGRDSNQPQHF.

This chain joins TRBV7-2 and TRBJ2-7; D may be TRBD1 (6 bases). The germline gives CDR1 SGHTA, CDR2 FQGNSA. The ends were cut back, 4 bases at V and 0 bases at J, with 7 bases in the middle. The length of the CDR3 is 13 residues. The CDR3 protein is CASSSQGSYEQYF. The CDR3 DNA sequence: TGTGCCAGCAGCTCACAGGGCTCCTACGAGCAGTACTTC.

This sequence joins TRBV6-5 and TRBJ2-5; D gene ambiguous. V was pared by 2 bases and J by 4 bases, with 11 bases between. This CDR3 comprises 14 residues. CDR1 and CDR2 (germline): MNHEY, SVGAGI. CDR3 bases: TGTGCCAGCAGTTACGGGGTTATAGCAGAGACCCAGTACTTC. This sequence encodes CASSYGVIAETQYF.

V usage is TRBV5-6 and J usage is TRBJ1-2; 8 bases map to TRBD1. CDR1 SGHDT and CDR2 YYEEEE come from the germline V gene. The CDR3 covers 15 residues. The ends lost 3 bases at V and 5 bases at J; junction bases unmatched: 9. The CDR3 sequence is CASSYPGTGEYGYTF. CDR3 nucleotide sequence: TGTGCCAGCAGCTACCCCGGGACAGGAGAATATGGCTACACCTTC.

This chain joins TRBV4-2 and TRBJ1-6; D unresolved. V was cut by 0 bases and J by 7 bases, with 13 bases left in between. Looked up from germline, CDR1 is LGHNA and CDR2 is YNFKEQ. CDR3 size: 16 residues. The CDR3 loop is CASSQERGRLNSPLHF. The CDR3 nucleotides read TGTGCCAGCAGCCAAGAACGCGGCAGGCTGAATTCACCCCTCCACTTT.